Listed below are T cell receptor beta chains from one sample, sequenced in a study of T cell responses to AZD1222 COVID-19 vaccine. TCRdb's copy holds only in-frame clones and misses some; the assay was immunoSEQ multiplex PCR. The sample records 85,000 to 120,000 clones, roughly 88% being singletons. Sample: peripheral blood, taken on day 0 of AZD1222 vaccination. The origin of the receptors is an adult in good health. Both conserved end residues are part of each CDR3. D genes are given only for firm matches.

v_call	d_call	j_call	cdr3_nt	cdr3_aa
TRBV6-5	-	TRBJ1-1	TGTGCCAGCAGAAAACAGGGGAACACTGAAGCTTTCTTT	CASRKQGNTEAFF
TRBV3-1/TRBV3-2	-	TRBJ1-1	TGTGCCAGCAGCCACATCGGCACTGAAGCTTTCTTT	CASSHIGTEAFF
TRBV9	-	TRBJ1-1	TGTGCCAGCAGTCAGGGAATCTCGATGAACACTGAAGCTTTCTTT	CASSQGISMNTEAFF
TRBV20-1	-	TRBJ2-1	TGCAGTGCTAGTGGGGGCTACTCCTACAATGAGCAGTTCTTC	CSASGGYSYNEQFF
TRBV9	-	TRBJ1-5	TGTGCCAGCAGCCCGGGGTACCTTAGCAATCAGCCCCAGCATTTT	CASSPGYLSNQPQHF
TRBV10-3	TRBD1	TRBJ1-6	TGTGCCATCAGCTGGGACAGAGATTCACCCCTCCACTTT	CAISWDRDSPLHF
TRBV11-2	TRBD1	TRBJ1-1	TGTGCCAGCAGCTTAGTCGCGTCAGGGGGAAGGGGGAACACTGAAGCTTTCTTT	CASSLVASGGRGNTEAFF
TRBV19	TRBD2	TRBJ2-2	TGTGCCAGTAGTCGACTAGCGGGGGGCACCGGGGAGCTGTTTTTT	CASSRLAGGTGELFF
TRBV6-7	-	TRBJ2-5	TGTGCCAGCAGCACCGTGAAGTATCGGGAGACCCAGTACTTC	CASSTVKYRETQYF
TRBV27	TRBD2	TRBJ2-1	TGTGCCAGCAGTTCACTACTAGCGGCCTACAATGAGCAGTTCTTC	CASSSLLAAYNEQFF
TRBV7-9	-	TRBJ1-2	TGTGCCAGCACCCAATTAGGGGCGGCGGGCCTCTATGGCTACACCTTC	CASTQLGAAGLYGYTF
TRBV11-3	TRBD1	TRBJ2-2	TGTGCCAGCAGCTTAGGTCAGGGGGCAAACACCGGGGAGCTGTTTTTT	CASSLGQGANTGELFF
TRBV21-1	-	TRBJ2-1	TGTGCCAGCAGCAAAGAGCCAGCGGGACGTGAGGATGAGCAGTTCTTC	CASSKEPAGREDEQFF
TRBV5-8	TRBD1	TRBJ2-7	TGTGCCAGCAGCTTCTGGGACAGGGGAATAGGGCAGTACTTC	CASSFWDRGIGQYF
TRBV3-1/TRBV3-2	-	TRBJ1-1	TGTGCCACGGCGGGTATGACTGAAGCTTTCTTT	CATAGMTEAFF